This T cell receptor (beta chain) derives from a study of T cell repertoires in cytomegalovirus infection. Study-level information: Indications came from public TCR beta signatures; they pointed to CMV infection and to a matching HLA type.

CDR3 length: 14 amino acids. The V gene's germline CDR1 is SGDLS and CDR2 YYNGEE. V lost 4 bases and J lost 8, with 13 bases in between. Using its own MiXCR run on the reads, TCRdb lists one record per CDR3 protein. The profile shows about 260,000 distinct CDR3 sequences, approximately 15% of them singletons. The sequenced sample consisted of PBMCs. This TCR was sampled from a human donor in good health (CMV status not recorded). Some clones in this sample may be carry-over from other donors' samples. This chain joins TRBV9 and TRBJ1-6; tentative D call: TRBD1 (6 bases). The CDR3 sequence is CASSLGTSYSPLHF. The DNA for the CDR3 is TGTGCCAGCAGCCTCGGGACATCCTATTCACCCCTCCACTTT. Supplemented by reference TRBV9 and TRBJ1-6, the full variable domain reads DSGVTQTPKHLITATGQRVTLRCSPRSGDLSVYWYQQSLDQGLQFLIQYYNGEERAKGNILERFSAQQFPDLHSELNLSSLELGDSALYFCASSLGTSYSPLHFGNGTRLTVT.